This T cell receptor beta chain was captured in a study of radiation and T cells in renal cell carcinoma. The time point was: baseline pretreatment blood. The treatment denotes: 15 Gy SBRT to primary tumor, nephrectomy 4 weeks later. Profiled with immunoSEQ multiplex PCR; TCRdb holds only in-frame clones, not every one. The sample lists about 130,000 clones, approximately 91% seen once, with around 12% in the top ten. The CDR3 is 13 amino acids. Deletions cut 0 bases from V and 3 bases from J, with 6 bases between. Germline lookup yields CDR1 SGHRS and CDR2 YFSETQ. The sequencing here drew on blood, taken from a patient whose treatment included radiotherapy and nephrectomy. The source is a woman aged 45-65 years with renal cell carcinoma. The chain uses TRBV5-1 and TRBJ1-2, with a tentative D call TRBD1 (5 bases). The DNA for the CDR3 is TGCGCCAGCAGCTTGGAAGGGGACTATGGCTACACCTTC. It codes for CASSLEGDYGYTF.